This TCR beta chain derives from a study of blood T cell repertoires in COVID-19. In the study overall: Collection of acute and convalescent COVID-19 samples took place in the United States, Italy and Spain. T cells, B-cell-depleted T cells, or PBMCs supplied cDNA or gDNA.

Germline assignment: CDR1 ENHRY and CDR2 SYGVKD. The CDR3 is 13 amino acids. The ends lost 9 bases at V and 7 bases at J; junction bases unmatched: 6. In the authors' workflow: Amplifying reference gene primers gave estimates of nucleated cell counts. The protocol was immunoSEQ multiplex PCR, while the TCRdb copy is restricted to in-frame clones and leaves out a portion. The V and J calls and clone size come from that table; D and trimming were worked out from the DNA. The sample gives 100,000 to 150,000 clones, approximately 83% of which show up once; under 8% is in the top ten. The chain joins TRBV10-3 to TRBJ1-2, with 12 bases that match TRBD1. The specimen was peripheral blood. This TCR was recovered from a man at least 80 years old with active or convalescent COVID-19. The CDR3, as DNA: TGTGCCATTACGGGACAGGGGGCCCCTGGCTACACCTTC. Protein sequence: CAITGQGAPGYTF.